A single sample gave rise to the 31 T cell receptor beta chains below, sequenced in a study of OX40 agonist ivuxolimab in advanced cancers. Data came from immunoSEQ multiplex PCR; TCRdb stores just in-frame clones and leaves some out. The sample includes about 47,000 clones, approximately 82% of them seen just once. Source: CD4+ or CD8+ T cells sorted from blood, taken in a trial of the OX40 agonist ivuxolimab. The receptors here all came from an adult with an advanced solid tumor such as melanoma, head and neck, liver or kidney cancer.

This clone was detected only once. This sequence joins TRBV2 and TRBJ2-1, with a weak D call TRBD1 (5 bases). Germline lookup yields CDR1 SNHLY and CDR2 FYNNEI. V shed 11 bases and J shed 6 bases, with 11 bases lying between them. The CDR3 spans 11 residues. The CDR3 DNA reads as TGTGCCGGACAAGAGAGCAATGAGCAGTTCTTC. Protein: CAGQESNEQFF.

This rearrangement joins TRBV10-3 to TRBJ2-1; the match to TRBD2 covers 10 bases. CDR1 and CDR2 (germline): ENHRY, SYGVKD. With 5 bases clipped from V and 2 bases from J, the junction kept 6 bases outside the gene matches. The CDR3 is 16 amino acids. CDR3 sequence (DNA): TGTGCCATCAGTCCCCTAGCGGGAGTAACCTACAATGAGCAGTTCTTC. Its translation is CAISPLAGVTYNEQFF.

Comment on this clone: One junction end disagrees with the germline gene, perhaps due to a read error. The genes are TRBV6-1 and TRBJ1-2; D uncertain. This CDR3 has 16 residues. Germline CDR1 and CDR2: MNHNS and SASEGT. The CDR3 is CAISEMGSSSNYGYTF. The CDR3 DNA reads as TGTGCCATCAGTGAGATGGGCAGCTCCTCTAACTATGGCTACACCTTC.

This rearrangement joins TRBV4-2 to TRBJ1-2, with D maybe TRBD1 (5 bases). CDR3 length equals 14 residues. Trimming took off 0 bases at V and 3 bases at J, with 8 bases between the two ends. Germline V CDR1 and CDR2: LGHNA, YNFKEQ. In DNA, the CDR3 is TGTGCCAGCAGCCAAGAGACAGTTGACTATGGCTACACCTTC. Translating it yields CASSQETVDYGYTF.

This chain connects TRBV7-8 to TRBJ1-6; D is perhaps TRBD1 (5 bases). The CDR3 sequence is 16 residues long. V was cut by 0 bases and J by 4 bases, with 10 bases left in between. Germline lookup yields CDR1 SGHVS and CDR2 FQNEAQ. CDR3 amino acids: CASSLAGRQYNSPLHF. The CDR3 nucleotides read TGTGCCAGCAGCTTAGCGGGGCGACAGTATAATTCACCCCTCCACTTT.

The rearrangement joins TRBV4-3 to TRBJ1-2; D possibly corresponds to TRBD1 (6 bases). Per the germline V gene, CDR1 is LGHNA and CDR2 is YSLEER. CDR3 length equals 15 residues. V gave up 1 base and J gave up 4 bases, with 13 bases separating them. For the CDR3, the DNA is TGCGCCAGCAGCCAAGTGCGGGGGGCCGGCTATGGCTACACCTTC. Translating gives CASSQVRGAGYGYTF.

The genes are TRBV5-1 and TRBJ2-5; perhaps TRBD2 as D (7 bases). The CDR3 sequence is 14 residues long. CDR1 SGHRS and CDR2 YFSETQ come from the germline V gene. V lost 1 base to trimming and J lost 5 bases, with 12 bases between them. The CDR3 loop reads CASSLQGGGETQYF. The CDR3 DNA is TGCGCCAGCAGCTTGCAGGGAGGGGGGGAGACCCAGTACTTC.

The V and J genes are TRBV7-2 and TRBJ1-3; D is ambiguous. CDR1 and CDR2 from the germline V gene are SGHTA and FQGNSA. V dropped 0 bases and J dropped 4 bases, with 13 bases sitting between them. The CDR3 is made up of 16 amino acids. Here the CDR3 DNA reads TGTGCCAGCAGCTTAGCCCCCAACCCCCCCGGAAACACCATATATTTT. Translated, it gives CASSLAPNPPGNTIYF. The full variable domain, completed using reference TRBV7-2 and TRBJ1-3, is GAGVSQSPSNKVTEKGKDVELRCDPISGHTALYWYRQSLGQGLEFLIYFQGNSAPDKSGLPSDRFSAERTGGSVSTLTIQRTQQEDSAVYLCASSLAPNPPGNTIYFGEGSWLTVV.

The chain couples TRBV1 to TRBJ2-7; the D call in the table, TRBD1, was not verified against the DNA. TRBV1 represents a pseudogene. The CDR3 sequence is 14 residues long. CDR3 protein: CTSRRGYLPYEQYF. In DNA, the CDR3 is TGCACCAGCCGCCGGGGCTACCTCCCCTACGAGCAGTACTTC.

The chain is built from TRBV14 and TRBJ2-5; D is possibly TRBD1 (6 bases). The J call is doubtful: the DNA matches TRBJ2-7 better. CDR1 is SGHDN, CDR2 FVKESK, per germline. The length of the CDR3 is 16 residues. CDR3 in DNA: TGTGCCAGCAGCCAAGACCCTAACAGGGACCACTACGAGCAGTACTTC. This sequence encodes CASSQDPNRDHYEQYF.

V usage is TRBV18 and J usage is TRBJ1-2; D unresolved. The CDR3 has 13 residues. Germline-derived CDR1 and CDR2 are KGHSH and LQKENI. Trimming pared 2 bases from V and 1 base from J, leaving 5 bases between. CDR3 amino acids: CASSPMVNYGYTF. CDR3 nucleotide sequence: TGTGCCAGCTCACCAATGGTTAACTATGGCTACACCTTC.

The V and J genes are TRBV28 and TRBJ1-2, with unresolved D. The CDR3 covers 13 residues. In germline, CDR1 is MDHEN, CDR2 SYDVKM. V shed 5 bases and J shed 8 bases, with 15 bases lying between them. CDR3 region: CASSPDRYVGYTF. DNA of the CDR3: TGTGCCAGCAGTCCGGACCGCTATGTCGGCTACACCTTC.

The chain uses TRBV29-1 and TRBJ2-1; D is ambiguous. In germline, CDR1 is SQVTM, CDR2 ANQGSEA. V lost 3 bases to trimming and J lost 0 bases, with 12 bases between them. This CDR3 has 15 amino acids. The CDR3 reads CSVESLGDSYNEQFF. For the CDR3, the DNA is TGCAGCGTTGAGTCGCTCGGTGACTCCTACAATGAGCAGTTCTTC.

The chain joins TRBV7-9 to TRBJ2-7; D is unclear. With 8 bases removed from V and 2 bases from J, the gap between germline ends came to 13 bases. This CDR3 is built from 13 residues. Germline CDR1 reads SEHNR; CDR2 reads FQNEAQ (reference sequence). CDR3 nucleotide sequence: TGTGCCAGCGAGAGCGTCGCAACCTACGAGCAGTACTTC. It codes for CASESVATYEQYF.

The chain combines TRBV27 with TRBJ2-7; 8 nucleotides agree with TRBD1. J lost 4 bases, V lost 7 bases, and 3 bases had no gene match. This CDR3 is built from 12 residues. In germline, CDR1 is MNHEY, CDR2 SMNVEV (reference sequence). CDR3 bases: TGTGCCAGCAAGACAGGGGAATACGAGCAGTACTTC. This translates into CASKTGEYEQYF.

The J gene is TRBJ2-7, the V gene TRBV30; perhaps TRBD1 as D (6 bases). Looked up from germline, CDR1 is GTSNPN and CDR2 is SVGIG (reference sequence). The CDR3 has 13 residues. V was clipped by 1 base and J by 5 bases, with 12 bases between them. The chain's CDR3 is CAWSGSRGNEQYF. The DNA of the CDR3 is TGTGCCTGGAGTGGGAGTAGGGGGAACGAGCAGTACTTC.

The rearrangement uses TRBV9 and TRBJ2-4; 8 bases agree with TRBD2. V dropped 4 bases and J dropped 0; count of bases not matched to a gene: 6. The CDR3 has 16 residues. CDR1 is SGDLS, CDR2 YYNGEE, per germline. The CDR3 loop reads CASSKGLEKAKNIQYF. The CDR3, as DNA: TGTGCCAGCAGCAAGGGACTAGAAAAAGCCAAAAACATTCAGTACTTC. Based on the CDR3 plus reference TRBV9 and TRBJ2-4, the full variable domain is DSGVTQTPKHLITATGQRVTLRCSPRSGDLSVYWYQQSLDQGLQFLIQYYNGEERAKGNILERFSAQQFPDLHSELNLSSLELGDSALYFCASSKGLEKAKNIQYFGAGTRLSVL.

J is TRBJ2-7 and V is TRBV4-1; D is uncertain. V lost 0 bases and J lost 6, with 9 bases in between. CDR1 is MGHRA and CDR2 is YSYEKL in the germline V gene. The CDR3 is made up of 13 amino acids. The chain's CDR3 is CASSQDGRPEQYF. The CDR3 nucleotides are TGCGCCAGCAGCCAAGATGGCAGGCCCGAGCAGTACTTC.

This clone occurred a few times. CDR3 sequence (DNA): TGTGCCATCAGTGCCGGGACAGGGGGACGTCAGGACTATGGCTACACCTTC. It codes for CAISAGTGGRQDYGYTF. The chain carries TRBV10-3 and TRBJ1-2; 11 bases fit TRBD1. Per germline, CDR1 ENHRY and CDR2 SYGVKD. Trimming removed 4 bases from V and 3 bases from J; junction bases left unmatched: 10. The CDR3 extends over 17 amino acids.

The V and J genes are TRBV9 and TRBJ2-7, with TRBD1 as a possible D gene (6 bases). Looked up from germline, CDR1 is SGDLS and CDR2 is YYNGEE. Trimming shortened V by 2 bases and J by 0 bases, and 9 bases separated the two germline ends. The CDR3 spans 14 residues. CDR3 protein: CASSVSTGSYEQYF. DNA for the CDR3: TGTGCCAGCAGCGTGTCGACAGGCTCCTACGAGCAGTACTTC.

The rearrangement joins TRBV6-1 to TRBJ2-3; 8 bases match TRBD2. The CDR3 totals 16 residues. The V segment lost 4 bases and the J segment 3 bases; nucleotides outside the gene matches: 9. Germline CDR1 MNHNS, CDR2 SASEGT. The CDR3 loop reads CASSGTSGSRTDTQYF. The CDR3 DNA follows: TGTGCCAGCAGTGGGACCAGCGGGAGTCGGACAGATACGCAGTATTTT.

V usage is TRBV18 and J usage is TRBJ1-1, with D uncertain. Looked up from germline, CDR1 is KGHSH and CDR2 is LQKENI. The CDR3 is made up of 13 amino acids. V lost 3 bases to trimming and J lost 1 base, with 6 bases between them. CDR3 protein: CASSPGGNTEAFF. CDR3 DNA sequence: TGTGCCAGCTCACCGGGAGGGAACACTGAAGCTTTCTTT. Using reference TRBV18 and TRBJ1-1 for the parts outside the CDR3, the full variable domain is NAGVMQNPRHLVRRRGQEARLRCSPMKGHSHVYWYRQLPEEGLKFMVYLQKENIIDESGMPKERFSAEFPKEGPSILRIQQVVRGDSAAYFCASSPGGNTEAFFGQGTRLTVV.

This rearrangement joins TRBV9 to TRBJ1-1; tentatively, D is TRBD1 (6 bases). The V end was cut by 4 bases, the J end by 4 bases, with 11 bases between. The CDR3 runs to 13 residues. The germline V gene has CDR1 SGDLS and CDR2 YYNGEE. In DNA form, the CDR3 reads TGTGCCAGCAGCTGGGTAGGGGGCACTGAAGCTTTCTTT. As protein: CASSWVGGTEAFF. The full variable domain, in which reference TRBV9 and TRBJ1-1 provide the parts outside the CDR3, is DSGVTQTPKHLITATGQRVTLRCSPRSGDLSVYWYQQSLDQGLQFLIQYYNGEERAKGNILERFSAQQFPDLHSELNLSSLELGDSALYFCASSWVGGTEAFFGQGTRLTVV.

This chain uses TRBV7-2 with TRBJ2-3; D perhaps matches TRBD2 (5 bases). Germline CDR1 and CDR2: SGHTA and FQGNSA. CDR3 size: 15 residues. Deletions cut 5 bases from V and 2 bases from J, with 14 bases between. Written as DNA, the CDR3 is TGTGCCAGCAGCCCGAACGGACTGTTCACAGATACGCAGTATTTT. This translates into CASSPNGLFTDTQYF.

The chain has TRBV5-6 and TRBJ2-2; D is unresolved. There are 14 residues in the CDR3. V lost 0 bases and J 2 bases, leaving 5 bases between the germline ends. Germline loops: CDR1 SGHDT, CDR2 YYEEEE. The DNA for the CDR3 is TGTGCCAGCAGCTTGGTACTCAACACCGGGGAGCTGTTTTTT. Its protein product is CASSLVLNTGELFF.

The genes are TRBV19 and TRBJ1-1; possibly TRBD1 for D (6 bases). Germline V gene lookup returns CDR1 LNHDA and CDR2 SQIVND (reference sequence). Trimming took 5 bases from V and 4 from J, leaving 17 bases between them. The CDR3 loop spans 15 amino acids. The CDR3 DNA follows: TGTGCCAGTAGTGTCGAGGGACAAGTGAGCACTGAAGCTTTCTTT. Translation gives CASSVEGQVSTEAFF.

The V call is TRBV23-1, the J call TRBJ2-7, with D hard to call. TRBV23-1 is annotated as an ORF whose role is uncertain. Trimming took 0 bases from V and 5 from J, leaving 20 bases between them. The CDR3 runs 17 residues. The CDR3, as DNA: TGCGCCAGCAGTCAATCGGGATCGACAAGGTCTAGGAACGAGCAGTACTTC. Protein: CASSQSGSTRSRNEQYF.

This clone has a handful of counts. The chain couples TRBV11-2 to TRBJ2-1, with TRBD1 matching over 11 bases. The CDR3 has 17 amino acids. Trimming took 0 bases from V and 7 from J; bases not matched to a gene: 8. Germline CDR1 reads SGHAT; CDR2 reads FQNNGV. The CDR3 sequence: CASSLDLDRGRKNEQFF. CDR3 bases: TGTGCCAGCAGCTTAGATCTGGACAGGGGGCGGAAAAATGAGCAGTTCTTC.

The CDR3 loop is CASSFMSGTSTDTQYF. As DNA, the CDR3 is TGTGCCAGCAGCTTTATGTCTGGGACCAGCACAGATACGCAGTATTTT. V and J are TRBV7-9 and TRBJ2-3; D may be TRBD1 or TRBD2 (5 bases each). Per the germline V gene, CDR1 is SEHNR and CDR2 is FQNEAQ (reference sequence). Trimming cost V 3 bases and J 0 bases, with 13 bases left between them. CDR3 size: 16 residues. Drawing the rest from reference TRBV7-9 and TRBJ2-3, the complete variable domain is DTGVSQNPRHKITKRGQNVTFRCDPISEHNRLYWYRQTLGQGPEFLTYFQNEAQLEKSRLLSDRFSAERPKGSFSTLEIQRTEQGDSAMYLCASSFMSGTSTDTQYFGPGTRLTVL.

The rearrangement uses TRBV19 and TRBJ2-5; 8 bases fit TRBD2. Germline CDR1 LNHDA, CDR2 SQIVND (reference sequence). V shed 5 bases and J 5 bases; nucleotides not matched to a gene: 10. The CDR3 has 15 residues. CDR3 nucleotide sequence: TGTGCCAGTAGTCGGGGGGGGCTGGGTGCTGAGACCCAGTACTTC. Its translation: CASSRGGLGAETQYF.

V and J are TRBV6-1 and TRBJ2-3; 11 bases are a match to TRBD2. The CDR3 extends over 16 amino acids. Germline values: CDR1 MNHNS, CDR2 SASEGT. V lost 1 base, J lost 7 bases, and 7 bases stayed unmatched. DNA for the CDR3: TGTGCCAGCAGTGAAGGGTTAGCGGGGGGGCGGAATACGCAGTATTTT. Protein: CASSEGLAGGRNTQYF.